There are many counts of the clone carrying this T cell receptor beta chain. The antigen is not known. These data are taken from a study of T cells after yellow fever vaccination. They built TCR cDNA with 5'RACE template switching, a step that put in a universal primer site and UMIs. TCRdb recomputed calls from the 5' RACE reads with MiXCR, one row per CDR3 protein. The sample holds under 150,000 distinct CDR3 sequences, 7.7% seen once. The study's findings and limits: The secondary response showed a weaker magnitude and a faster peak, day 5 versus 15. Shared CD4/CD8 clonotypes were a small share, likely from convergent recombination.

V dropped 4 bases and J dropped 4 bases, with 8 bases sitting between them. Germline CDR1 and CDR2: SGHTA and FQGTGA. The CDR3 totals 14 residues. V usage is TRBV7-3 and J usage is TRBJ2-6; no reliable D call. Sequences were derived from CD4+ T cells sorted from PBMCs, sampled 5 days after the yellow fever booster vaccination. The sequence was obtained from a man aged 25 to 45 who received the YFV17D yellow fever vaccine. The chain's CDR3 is CASSSAVGANVLTF. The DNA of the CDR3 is TGTGCCAGCAGCTCCGCTGTCGGGGCCAACGTCCTGACTTTC.